These 25 T cell receptor beta chains came from one sample sequenced in a study of shared clonotypes between healthy human individuals. This table comes from immunoSEQ multiplex PCR, and its TCRdb copy is limited to in-frame clones, with some not included. The table has some 89,000 clones, under 80% seen once. The specimen sequenced was memory CD8+ T cells sorted from blood. The subset: CD45RO+ cells pooled with CCR7-negative TemRA cells. Source of these receptors: a man younger than 40 in good health.

In DNA, the CDR3 is TGCAGCGTTGGAGCGAAACTGGGGGCCGTTGAGCAGTACTTC. Translation gives CSVGAKLGAVEQYF. The chain joins TRBV29-1 to TRBJ2-7; perhaps TRBD1 as D (6 bases). CDR1 SQVTM and CDR2 ANQGSEA come from the germline V gene. The length of the CDR3 is 14 residues. V lost 4 bases, J lost 7 bases, and 20 bases lay in between.

The chain couples TRBV27 to TRBJ2-7, with 10 bases fitting TRBD2. Trimming cost V 10 bases and J 6 bases; bases outside gene matches: 24. The CDR3 consists of 18 residues. Germline V gives CDR1 MNHEY, CDR2 SMNVEV (reference sequence). As DNA, the CDR3 is TGTGCCACCGCAAAGACAGGGGAGGGTAGCGGGAGGTTAGGCGAGCAGTACTTC. Translated, it gives CATAKTGEGSGRLGEQYF.

This chain connects TRBV27 to TRBJ2-1; no clear D. The V gene lost 2 bases and the J gene lost 5 bases, with 10 bases spanning the gap. Per the germline V gene, CDR1 is MNHEY and CDR2 is SMNVEV (reference sequence). The CDR3 extends over 14 amino acids. The CDR3 protein is CASSLVPSNNEQFF. The DNA for the CDR3 is TGTGCCAGCAGTTTAGTACCCAGTAACAATGAGCAGTTCTTC.

The table lists this clone with many counts. This chain uses TRBV11-3 with TRBJ2-1; D is ambiguous. The V gene lost 1 base and the J gene lost 6 bases, with 16 bases spanning the gap. This CDR3 comprises 16 residues. Looked up from germline, CDR1 is SGHNT and CDR2 is YENEEA. CDR3 residues: CASSLVYPGFGNEQFF. CDR3 in DNA: TGTGCCAGCAGCTTAGTTTACCCGGGTTTCGGCAATGAGCAGTTCTTC.

CDR3 residues: CASSQAGGIDGTDNEQFF. In DNA form, the CDR3 reads TGTGCCAGCAGCCAAGCGGGGGGGATAGACGGGACAGACAATGAGCAGTTCTTC. This chain joins TRBV4-2 and TRBJ2-1; possibly TRBD2 for D (8 bases). CDR3 size: 18 residues. Germline V CDR1 and CDR2: LGHNA, YNFKEQ. Trimming shortened V by 1 base and J by 5 bases, and 21 bases separated the two germline ends.

The rearrangement joins TRBV11-3 to TRBJ2-3, with D possibly being TRBD1 or TRBD2 (6 bases each). V lost 5 bases to trimming and J lost 2 bases, with 17 bases between them. CDR3 length: 16 amino acids. Germline assignment: CDR1 SGHNT and CDR2 YENEEA. CDR3 protein: CASSLGRGGFTDTQYF. In nucleotides, the CDR3 is TGTGCCAGCAGCCTCGGGAGAGGGGGGTTCACAGATACGCAGTATTTT.

The chain couples TRBV7-9 to TRBJ2-7; possibly TRBD1 for D (5 bases). V dropped 3 bases and J dropped 2 bases, with 14 bases sitting between them. Germline V gives CDR1 SEHNR, CDR2 FQNEAQ (reference sequence). The CDR3 covers 15 residues. CDR3 amino acids: CASSFQGLETYEQYF. CDR3 DNA: TGTGCCAGCAGCTTCCAGGGCCTTGAAACCTACGAGCAGTACTTC.

The V gene is TRBV28, the J gene TRBJ1-1; 10 bases are a match to TRBD1. CDR3 length equals 16 residues. In germline, CDR1 is MDHEN, CDR2 SYDVKM. V shed 3 bases, J shed 0 bases, and the junction held 4 bases outside the gene matches. The DNA for the CDR3 is TGTGCCAGCAGTTTGACAGGGGGCTCCATGAACACTGAAGCTTTCTTT. This translates into CASSLTGGSMNTEAFF.

V and J are TRBV19 and TRBJ2-7; the match to TRBD1 covers 9 bases. Trimming removed 3 bases from V and 4 bases from J; junction bases left unmatched: 4. Germline CDR1 is LNHDA and CDR2 is SQIVND (reference sequence). The CDR3 consists of 14 residues. The CDR3 DNA follows: TGTGCCAGTAGTATCGGGACAGGGCCTTACGAGCAGTACTTC. This codes for CASSIGTGPYEQYF.

The chain has TRBV18 and TRBJ2-7; 10 bases line up with TRBD1. In germline, CDR1 is KGHSH, CDR2 LQKENI. The CDR3 is 16 residues long. Trimming cost V 5 bases and J 3 bases; bases outside gene matches: 10. In DNA form, the CDR3 reads TGTGCCAGCTCAGCCACCCCGGGACAGGGGATCTACGAGCAGTACTTC. Its translation is CASSATPGQGIYEQYF.

This chain connects TRBV10-1 to TRBJ2-1; 8 bases match TRBD1. The CDR3 sequence is 15 residues long. V shed 6 bases, J shed 6 bases, and the junction held 10 bases outside the gene matches. Germline V CDR1 and CDR2: WNHNN, SYGVQD (reference sequence). The CDR3: CASSHKTGAGNEQFF. In DNA form, the CDR3 reads TGCGCCAGCAGCCATAAGACAGGGGCGGGCAATGAGCAGTTCTTC.

Concerning this clone itself: This sample includes further DNA sequences coding for the same CDR3. The CDR3 bases are TGTGCCAGTAGTATCTGGGGCTCTGGGGCCAACGTCCTGACTTTC. This gives the protein CASSIWGSGANVLTF. This rearrangement joins TRBV19 to TRBJ2-6; D unclear. Between the trimmed V and J ends, which lost 3 bases and 0 bases, there was a span of 6 bases. Looked up from germline, CDR1 is LNHDA and CDR2 is SQIVND (reference sequence). CDR3 length: 15 residues.

The genes are TRBV18 and TRBJ2-2; no definite D call. V was trimmed by 2 bases and J by 1 base, leaving 8 bases between them. The germline CDR1 and CDR2 sequences are KGHSH and LQKENI. This CDR3 is 15 amino acids long. The CDR3 protein is CASSPMAENTGELFF. CDR3 coding DNA: TGTGCCAGCTCACCAATGGCGGAGAACACCGGGGAGCTGTTTTTT. Using reference TRBV18 and TRBJ2-2 for the parts outside the CDR3, the full variable domain is NAGVMQNPRHLVRRRGQEARLRCSPMKGHSHVYWYRQLPEEGLKFMVYLQKENIIDESGMPKERFSAEFPKEGPSILRIQQVVRGDSAAYFCASSPMAENTGELFFGEGSRLTVL.

The genes are TRBV16 and TRBJ1-1, with 8 positions matching TRBD1. The CDR3 is made up of 13 amino acids. The V segment lost 4 bases and the J segment 4 bases; nucleotides outside the gene matches: 2. Germline V gene lookup returns CDR1 KGHSY and CDR2 FQNENV. Here the CDR3 reads CASSPTGGTEAFF. The CDR3 DNA reads as TGTGCCAGCAGCCCTACAGGGGGCACTGAAGCTTTCTTT.

This clone was detected once. The sample holds other DNA sequences that translate to the same CDR3. The chain has TRBV29-1 and TRBJ1-1; no clear D. V lost 4 bases to trimming and J lost 1 base, with 7 bases between them. The CDR3 sequence is 12 residues long. Germline V gene data show CDR1 as SQVTM and CDR2 as ANQGSEA. CDR3 DNA: TGCAGCGTTGTACCGGGGAACACTGAAGCTTTCTTT. This translates into CSVVPGNTEAFF.

This clone turned up a few times. This chain uses TRBV15 with TRBJ2-3; 12 bases agree with TRBD2. The CDR3 covers 15 residues. V shed 4 bases, J shed 4 bases, and the junction held 3 bases outside the gene matches. Germline V lookup: CDR1 LNHNV, CDR2 YYDKDF (reference sequence). The CDR3 loop reads CATSKLAGGSDTQYF. CDR3 bases: TGTGCCACCAGCAAACTAGCGGGAGGATCAGATACGCAGTATTTT.

The chain links TRBV21-1 to TRBJ2-3; the table's D call of TRBD2 was not tested on the DNA. TRBV21-1 has pseudogene status. CDR3 length: 17 residues. The CDR3 DNA sequence: TGTGCCAGCAGCACACCTCAGCTGCGGGCAAGCACAGATACGCAGTATTTT. It is translated as CASSTPQLRASTDTQYF.

CDR3 DNA: TGTGCCAGCAACCCAGGGGTAGAGGAGACCCAGTACTTC. Protein: CASNPGVEETQYF. The chain has TRBV28 and TRBJ2-5; weak D call: TRBD1 (6 bases). Germline CDR1 MDHEN, CDR2 SYDVKM. The length of the CDR3 is 13 residues. With 7 bases removed from V and 5 bases from J, the gap between germline ends came to 14 bases.

The J gene is TRBJ2-3, the V gene TRBV9; no definite D call. Looked up from germline, CDR1 is SGDLS and CDR2 is YYNGEE. The CDR3 length is 14 residues. V was cut by 0 bases and J by 6 bases, with 11 bases left in between. CDR3 bases: TGTGCCAGCAGCGTAGGGTGGCTCGTGGATACGCAGTATTTT. Its translation: CASSVGWLVDTQYF.

This rearrangement joins TRBV19 to TRBJ2-1; D call uncertain. Germline CDR1 is LNHDA and CDR2 is SQIVND (reference sequence). This CDR3 comprises 13 residues. Trimming took off 5 bases at V and 1 base at J, with 6 bases between the two ends. CDR3 nucleotide sequence: TGTGCCAGTAGTTGGGGTTCCTACAATGAGCAGTTCTTC. Protein product: CASSWGSYNEQFF.

This clone showed up just once. This sequence joins TRBV19 and TRBJ2-6; D is undetermined. Germline values: CDR1 LNHDA, CDR2 SQIVND (reference sequence). Trimming stripped 3 bases from V and 0 bases from J, with 9 bases between. The CDR3 has 16 residues. The CDR3 reads CASSMNGRSGANVLTF. The CDR3 bases are TGTGCCAGTAGTATGAACGGACGCTCTGGGGCCAACGTCCTGACTTTC.

The chain is built from TRBV28 and TRBJ2-7; D is possibly TRBD1 (5 bases). V lost 6 bases and J lost 3, with 9 bases in between. Germline CDR1 and CDR2: MDHEN and SYDVKM. The CDR3 is 12 amino acids. The CDR3 sequence: CASRTDSYEQYF. The CDR3 coding sequence is TGTGCCAGCAGAACCGACAGCTACGAGCAGTACTTC.

V usage is TRBV10-3 and J usage is TRBJ2-3; 7 bases are a match to TRBD2. The germline V gene has CDR1 ENHRY and CDR2 SYGVKD. This CDR3 has 18 amino acids. With 6 bases clipped from V and 2 bases from J, the junction kept 17 bases outside the gene matches. Here the CDR3 DNA reads TGTGCCATCAGCCCCACAGAGGCGGGAGTCCTTTTCACAGATACGCAGTATTTT. Translating gives CAISPTEAGVLFTDTQYF.

This clone was detected many times. V usage is TRBV19 and J usage is TRBJ1-1; perhaps TRBD1 as D (6 bases). The CDR3 runs to 13 residues. The ends were cut back, 2 bases at V and 6 bases at J, with 10 bases in the middle. Germline V gene sequence: CDR1 LNHDA, CDR2 SQIVND (reference sequence). The CDR3 loop is CASSIQGWSEAFF. The DNA for the CDR3 is TGTGCCAGTAGTATACAGGGGTGGTCTGAAGCTTTCTTT.

The chain links TRBV4-1 to TRBJ2-7, with D maybe TRBD2 (5 bases). Germline CDR1 and CDR2: MGHRA and YSYEKL. Deletions cut 2 bases from V and 5 bases from J, with 10 bases between. The CDR3 is made up of 13 amino acids. CDR3 in amino acids: CASSQPGNHEQYF. For the CDR3, the DNA is TGCGCCAGCAGCCAACCGGGGAATCACGAGCAGTACTTC.